This TCR beta chain was obtained from a study of identifying expanded T cells in peripheral blood. Only in-frame clones appear in the TCRdb table, and some are missing; sequencing was by immunoSEQ multiplex PCR. This sample has under 130,000 clones, with roughly 90% found just once. Study-level findings and limits: Over approximately two and four weeks, about 15 and 19 clones changed, versus roughly 1.1 between replicates. Two-week clone count variance significantly increased as total template count grew.

In the case of this clone: Its antigen is not identified.

This sequence originates from a person aged 18 to 75 in good health. The specimen was blood.

DNA of the CDR3: TGTGCCAGTAGTATAGACGCGGGGGGATCAGATACGCAGTATTTT. Amino acids: CASSIDAGGSDTQYF. The chain has TRBV19 and TRBJ2-3; 8 bases fit TRBD2. V trimming: 0 bases; J trimming: 4 bases; junction bases outside the gene matches: 3. CDR1 LNHDA and CDR2 SQIVND come from the germline V gene (reference sequence). This CDR3 contains 15 residues.